Presented here are 32 T cell receptor beta chains from one specimen sequenced in a study of Graves' ophthalmopathy and Graves' hyperthyroidism. From RNA, the CDR3 regions of TCR beta chains were amplified and sequenced. After a first-round RT-PCR with HTBI primers, a second-round multiplex PCR was run. TCRdb processed the multiplex PCR reads anew with MiXCR; each CDR3 protein has one entry. The data show approximately 640,000 distinct CDR3 sequences, just over 40% seen once. The sequenced material came from peripheral blood. Receptor source: an adult man with Graves' ophthalmopathy.

This clonotype has a handful of counts. The rearrangement uses TRBV4-1 and TRBJ1-4, with 9 positions matching TRBD1. Trimming removed 2 bases from V and 5 bases from J; junction bases left unmatched: 6. Germline V gene sequence: CDR1 MGHRA, CDR2 YSYEKL. The CDR3 loop spans 16 amino acids. CDR3: CASSQPGTGINEKLFF. In nucleotides, the CDR3 is TGCGCCAGCAGCCAACCCGGGACAGGGATCAATGAAAAACTGTTTTTT.

In the case of this clonotype: Given a much more abundant clone one base away, this may be a read error. The chain joins TRBV20-1 to TRBJ1-2; 7 positions match TRBD1. Trimming took 6 bases from V and 3 from J; bases not matched to a gene: 7. CDR1 and CDR2 from the germline V gene are DFQATT and SNEGSKA (reference sequence). CDR3 length: 13 residues. CDR3: CSATRGPYYGYTF. The CDR3 bases are TGCAGTGCGACAAGGGGGCCTTACTATGGCTACACCTTC.

This rearrangement joins TRBV25-1 to TRBJ1-6, with D tentatively TRBD1 (5 bases). The CDR3 is 14 residues long. V lost 1 base, J lost 9 bases, and 10 bases lay in between. The germline V gene encodes CDR1 MGHDK and CDR2 SYGVNS. The DNA of the CDR3 is TGTGCCAGCAGTGAATTGGGGGTCGTTTCACCCCTCCACTTT. This codes for CASSELGVVSPLHF.

The chain combines TRBV9 with TRBJ2-5; 7 bases align to TRBD2. Trimming cost V 3 bases and J 0 bases; bases outside gene matches: 5. Germline V lookup: CDR1 SGDLS, CDR2 YYNGEE. The CDR3 spans 15 residues. The CDR3 sequence: CASSASAGDQETQYF. In DNA form, the CDR3 reads TGTGCCAGCAGCGCTTCGGCGGGGGACCAAGAGACCCAGTACTTC.

This clonotype occurred many times. The chain is built from TRBV20-1 and TRBJ2-5; 8 bases are shared with TRBD2. The CDR3 has 14 residues. CDR1 is DFQATT and CDR2 is SNEGSKA in the germline V gene (reference sequence). V was pared by 4 bases and J by 3 bases, with 7 bases of the junction left unmatched. In DNA form, the CDR3 reads TGCAGTGCTATCCCCTCGGGGGGGGAAGAGACCCAGTACTTC. This codes for CSAIPSGGEETQYF.

Comment on this clonotype: Its ends do not fully match the called genes, so a read error is possible. The chain links TRBV12-5 to TRBJ2-6; D is ambiguous. The CDR3 is 17 amino acids. Germline V gene sequence: CDR1 LGHNT, CDR2 FRNRAP. The CDR3: CASGLVRLGSGTNVLTF. CDR3 bases: TGTGCTAGTGGTTTGGTACGTTTAGGCTCTGGGACCAACGTCCTGACTTTC. The variable domain in full, completed from reference TRBV12-5 and TRBJ2-6, reads DARVTQTPRHKVTEMGQEVTMRCQPILGHNTVFWYRQTMMQGLELLAYFRNRAPLDDSGMPKDRFSAEMPDATLATLKIQPSEPRDSAVYFCASGLVRLGSGTNVLTFGAGSRLTVL.

The chain links TRBV10-3 to TRBJ2-5; 10 bases fit TRBD1. CDR1 and CDR2 (germline): ENHRY, SYGVKD. The CDR3 is 15 residues long. With 4 bases clipped from V and 2 bases from J, the junction kept 4 bases outside the gene matches. The CDR3 protein is CAISAPGQGQETQYF. The CDR3 DNA reads as TGTGCCATCAGTGCCCCGGGACAGGGGCAAGAGACCCAGTACTTC.

This clonotype has just a few counts. Compared with germline, one end of the junction differs, possibly owing to a read error. The chain links TRBV7-2 to TRBJ2-7; D may be TRBD1 (6 bases). This CDR3 contains 14 residues. CDR1 and CDR2 from the germline V gene are SGHTA and FQGNSA. As DNA, the CDR3 is TGCGCCAGCAGCCAGGGGAACACTGCCGGGGACCAGTACTTC. Its protein is CASSQGNTAGDQYF.

In regard to this clonotype: One base away lies a much larger clone, so this may be a sequencing read error. V usage is TRBV5-1 and J usage is TRBJ1-1, with 7 bases matching TRBD1. Germline values: CDR1 SGHRS, CDR2 YFSETQ. The CDR3 runs 12 residues. V lost 4 bases, J lost 6 bases, and 3 bases stayed unmatched. The CDR3 sequence: CASSEGTAEAFF. The CDR3 DNA is TGCGCCAGCAGCGAGGGGACAGCTGAAGCTTTCTTT.

V and J are TRBV2 and TRBJ1-1; D not certain. V lost 5 bases, J lost 10 bases, and 11 bases lay in between. The CDR3 is 11 amino acids. Germline lookup yields CDR1 SNHLY and CDR2 FYNNEI. DNA for the CDR3: TGTGCCAGCAGTCCCGGGGTAGGAGCTTTCTTT. Amino acids: CASSPGVGAFF.

The J gene is TRBJ1-5, the V gene TRBV10-3; 7 bases are a match to TRBD1. CDR1 is ENHRY and CDR2 is SYGVKD in the germline V gene. J gave up 6 bases and V 10 bases, and 6 bases lay outside the gene matches. The CDR3 spans 12 residues. CDR3 protein: CATGTEGQPQHF. The CDR3 region has the DNA TGTGCCACAGGGACAGAGGGTCAGCCCCAGCATTTT.

In regard to this clonotype: A read error may be the cause here, since a much bigger clone is one base away. Given the absence of the conserved phenylalanine or tryptophan at the CDR3 end, a read error is likely. The rearrangement uses TRBV20-1 and TRBJ2-7; no clear D. V was cut by 0 bases and J by 3 bases, with 6 bases left in between. The CDR3 runs to 12 residues. Per the germline V gene, CDR1 is DFQATT and CDR2 is SNEGSKA (reference sequence). CDR3 nucleotides: TGCAGTGCTAGAGAAGACGTCTACGAGCAGTACCTC. Translating gives CSAREDVYEQYL.

This chain links TRBV2 with TRBJ2-7; D is uncertain. This CDR3 has 14 residues. V was trimmed by 2 bases and J by 3 bases, leaving 11 bases between them. Germline CDR1 SNHLY, CDR2 FYNNEI. The CDR3 here is CASSERQALYEQYF. CDR3 nucleotide sequence: TGTGCCAGCAGTGAAAGGCAGGCCCTCTACGAGCAGTACTTC.

The chain joins TRBV20-1 to TRBJ2-1, with D possibly being TRBD1 (5 bases). Per germline, CDR1 DFQATT and CDR2 SNEGSKA (reference sequence). The CDR3 is 14 amino acids. Trimming pared 1 base from V and 4 bases from J, leaving 11 bases between. CDR3 residues: CSARGRQKYNEQFF. In DNA, the CDR3 is TGCAGTGCTAGAGGTCGACAGAAATACAATGAGCAGTTCTTC.

This clonotype was seen at least ten times. V and J are TRBV7-6 and TRBJ1-1; D is possibly TRBD1 (5 bases). V lost 5 bases and J lost 1, with 14 bases in between. The CDR3 covers 15 residues. The germline V gene has CDR1 SGHVS and CDR2 FNYEAQ. The CDR3 region is CASSPSGGKNTEAFF. Written as DNA, the CDR3 is TGTGCCAGCAGCCCTTCCGGGGGGAAGAACACTGAAGCTTTCTTT.

The chain carries TRBV19 and TRBJ1-5, with no clear D. Trimming took off 9 bases at V and 7 bases at J, with 10 bases between the two ends. The CDR3 has 11 residues. CDR1 LNHDA and CDR2 SQIVND come from the germline V gene (reference sequence). The CDR3 reads CASNVGQPQHF. DNA for the CDR3: TGTGCCAGCAACGTGGGACAGCCCCAGCATTTT. The variable domain in full, completed from reference TRBV19 and TRBJ1-5, reads DGGITQSPKYLFRKEGQNVTLSCEQNLNHDAMYWYRQDPGQGLRLIYYSQIVNDFQKGDIAEGYSVSREKKESFPLTVTSAQKNPTAFYLCASNVGQPQHFGDGTRLSIL.

A few counts support this clonotype. A clone one base away is much larger, so this may be a read error. The chain has TRBV12-3 or TRBV12-4 and TRBJ1-3; 7 nucleotides align to TRBD1. The CDR3 runs to 15 residues. CDR3 nucleotides: TGTGCCAGCAGTTTACAGGGGGTGGCTGGAAGCACCATATATTTT. It codes for CASSLQGVAGSTIYF.

This chain joins TRBV10-3 and TRBJ2-5, with TRBD1 identical over 8 bases. The V gene's germline CDR1 is ENHRY and CDR2 SYGVKD. The CDR3 runs to 13 residues. V was pared by 9 bases and J by 2 bases, with 5 bases of the junction left unmatched. CDR3 sequence: CAINRDRQETQYF. As DNA, the CDR3 is TGTGCCATAAACCGGGACAGGCAAGAGACCCAGTACTTC.

This clonotype appeared many times. The V call is TRBV10-3, the J call TRBJ1-1; D unresolved. Germline assignment: CDR1 ENHRY and CDR2 SYGVKD. This CDR3 has 16 residues. V lost 0 bases and J lost 3, with 14 bases in between. The CDR3 nucleotides read TGTGCCATCAGTGAGTCACCTAGTTCGCGGGACACTGAAGCTTTCTTT. It is translated as CAISESPSSRDTEAFF.

This clonotype occurred once. CDR3 bases: TGTGCCACCAGCAGAGCACGGGGTGAAAAACTGTTTTTT. Its protein product is CATSRARGEKLFF. The genes are TRBV15 and TRBJ1-4; D remains ambiguous. This CDR3 has 13 amino acids. V shed 1 base and J shed 7 bases, with 7 bases lying between them. The germline V gene encodes CDR1 LNHNV and CDR2 YYDKDF (reference sequence).

This sequence joins TRBV7-6 and TRBJ2-2; 7 bases map to TRBD1. Trimming cost V 5 bases and J 4 bases; bases outside gene matches: 4. The CDR3 totals 14 residues. The germline CDR1 and CDR2 sequences are SGHVS and FNYEAQ. Here the CDR3 reads CASSPTGLTGELFF. The CDR3, as DNA: TGTGCCAGCAGCCCGACAGGGCTCACCGGGGAGCTGTTTTTT.

The chain joins TRBV29-1 to TRBJ2-5; 11 bases are shared with TRBD2. Per the germline V gene, CDR1 is SQVTM and CDR2 is ANQGSEA. V was pared by 8 bases and J by 5 bases, with 10 bases of the junction left unmatched. The CDR3 is 14 residues long. The CDR3, as DNA: TGCAGCTTGGAATTAGCGGGGGGGCGGGAGACCCAGTACTTC. As protein: CSLELAGGRETQYF. Full variable domain (remainder filled in from reference TRBV29-1 and TRBJ2-5): SAVISQKPSRDICQRGTSLTIQCQVDSQVTMMFWYRQQPGQSLTLIATANQGSEATYESGFVIDKFPISRPNLTFSTLTVSNMSPEDSSIYLCSLELAGGRETQYFGPGTRLLVL.

This clonotype was observed many times. This chain connects TRBV3-1 to TRBJ1-1; D unclear. Trimming removed 6 bases at V and 3 bases at J, with 11 bases between. The CDR3 sequence is 13 residues long. Germline lookup yields CDR1 LGHDT and CDR2 YNNKEL (reference sequence). The CDR3 nucleotides read TGTGCCAGCAGATCGGACTATGACACTGAAGCTTTCTTT. Translated, it gives CASRSDYDTEAFF.

This clonotype was detected many times. The J gene is TRBJ2-6, the V gene TRBV19; D may be TRBD1 or TRBD2 (5 bases each). V lost 4 bases and J 0 bases, leaving 13 bases between the germline ends. Germline assignment: CDR1 LNHDA and CDR2 SQIVND (reference sequence). The CDR3 loop spans 17 amino acids. This CDR3 is CASSRGTDSSGANVLTF. CDR3 nucleotides: TGTGCCAGTAGTAGAGGGACCGACAGCTCTGGGGCCAACGTCCTGACTTTC.

The chain recombines TRBV4-3 with TRBJ1-1; 9 bases align to TRBD1. From germline, CDR1 is LGHNA and CDR2 YSLEER. V lost 6 bases to trimming and J lost 4 bases; unmatched junction nucleotides: 3. This CDR3 has 13 residues. The DNA for the CDR3 is TGCGCCAGCAGAGGGACAGGGTCCACTGAAGCTTTCTTT. The encoded protein is CASRGTGSTEAFF.

This clonotype was observed at least ten times. A junction end diverges from the germline sequence, so it may reflect a read error. The chain joins TRBV11-2 to TRBJ1-2, with D perhaps TRBD1 (6 bases). The CDR3 runs 12 residues. Looked up from germline, CDR1 is SGHAT and CDR2 is FQNNGV. This chain's CDR3 is CASSLDQGTRGF. The CDR3 DNA follows: TGTGCCAGCAGCTTAGATCAAGGGACAAGGGGCTTC. Full variable domain (outside the CDR3, taken from reference TRBV11-2 and TRBJ1-2): EAGVAQSPRYKIIEKRQSVAFWCNPISGHATLYWYQQILGQGPKLLIQFQNNGVVDDSQLPKDRFSAERLKGVDSTLKIQPAKLEDSAVYLCASSLDQGTRGFGSGTRLTVV.

This clonotype occurred a few times. This chain links TRBV20-1 with TRBJ1-5; 9 positions match TRBD1. The CDR3 runs 16 residues. The germline CDR1 and CDR2 sequences are DFQATT and SNEGSKA (reference sequence). The J segment lost 6 bases and the V segment lost 6 bases, leaving 15 bases of the junction unmatched. CDR3 amino acids: CSAKGQGGPGGQPQHF. CDR3 coding DNA: TGCAGTGCCAAGGGACAGGGAGGCCCCGGGGGTCAGCCCCAGCATTTT.

At least ten counts were recorded for this clonotype. The gene calls are TRBV2 and TRBJ1-5; D is uncertain. Per the germline V gene, CDR1 is SNHLY and CDR2 is FYNNEI. The ends were cut back, 4 bases at V and 4 bases at J, with 8 bases in the middle. The CDR3 loop spans 13 amino acids. The CDR3 region is CASSGAANQPQHF. For the CDR3, the DNA is TGTGCCAGCAGTGGGGCAGCTAATCAGCCCCAGCATTTT.

This clonotype showed up just a few times. Mismatch with germline at one junction end may stem from a read error. V gene TRBV4-2 combines with J gene TRBJ1-4; D is undetermined. CDR1 and CDR2 from the germline V gene are LGHNA and YNFKEQ. The CDR3 is 17 residues long. DNA of the CDR3: TGTGCCAGCAGCCAAGGGGATTCACAGAACCCTAACGAAAAACTGTTTTTT. Amino acids: CASSQGDSQNPNEKLFF.

Details on this clonotype: This may be a read error: a much more frequent sequence differs by one nucleotide. The chain joins TRBV10-3 to TRBJ1-3, with D perhaps TRBD1 (5 bases). The CDR3 sequence is 15 residues long. V was shortened by 0 bases and J by 0 bases, with 6 bases between the two germline ends. From germline, CDR1 is ENHRY and CDR2 SYGVKD. CDR3 in amino acids: CAISESRGSGNTIYF. The CDR3 DNA reads as TGTGCCATCAGTGAGTCGAGGGGCTCTGGAAACACCATATATTTT.

In its sample, this clonotype was seen a few times. The rearrangement joins TRBV7-9 to TRBJ2-3; D may be TRBD2 (5 bases). Per the germline V gene, CDR1 is SEHNR and CDR2 is FQNEAQ (reference sequence). With 3 bases removed from V and 8 bases from J, the gap between germline ends came to 9 bases. This CDR3 region has 12 residues. The CDR3 spells CASSFSEATQYF. The CDR3 nucleotides read TGTGCCAGCAGCTTTAGCGAGGCTACGCAGTATTTT.

This clonotype was counted between two and nine times. This chain uses TRBV20-1 with TRBJ2-5; 12 bases align to TRBD2. Germline CDR1 is DFQATT and CDR2 is SNEGSKA (reference sequence). This CDR3 comprises 14 residues. V shed 2 bases and J 7 bases; nucleotides not matched to a gene: 5. The CDR3 reads CSARPSGGAGTQYF. The CDR3 nucleotides read TGCAGTGCTAGACCTAGCGGGGGGGCCGGGACCCAGTACTTC.